What follows are 26 T cell receptor beta chains derived from one specimen sequenced in a study of human T cells and chemical hapten exposure. TCRdb reprocessed the RACE reads via MiXCR and lists one record per CDR3 protein. The sample comprises roughly 180,000 distinct CDR3 sequences, about 14% of which are singletons, and about 1.7% rests with the top ten. Time point meaning: patch test 1, 2 weeks after DPC sensitization. Treatment described: therapeutic diphenylcyclopropenone sensitization with weekly scalp DPC. The sequencing used whole blood, collected in connection with sensitization to the hapten diphenylcyclopropenone (DPC). The receptors here all came from a young woman with alopecia areata. Some clones in this sample may be carry-over from other donors' samples.

The gene calls are TRBV7-2 and TRBJ2-5; D is uncertain. The CDR3 extends over 11 amino acids. With 0 bases removed from V and 7 bases from J, the gap between germline ends came to 3 bases. Germline V gene sequence: CDR1 SGHTA, CDR2 FQGNSA. In DNA, the CDR3 is TGTGCCAGCAGCTTAGCGGGGACCCAGTACTTC. Amino acid sequence: CASSLAGTQYF.

This clonotype showed up just a few times. The rearrangement uses TRBV18 and TRBJ2-1; D gene ambiguous. V was trimmed by 1 base and J by 7 bases, leaving 5 bases between them. The CDR3 runs to 12 residues. Germline V gene sequence: CDR1 KGHSH, CDR2 LQKENI. CDR3 nucleotides: TGTGCCAGCTCACCACTAGGTAATGAGCAGTTCTTC. Translation: CASSPLGNEQFF.

The chain uses TRBV20-1 and TRBJ2-3, with D perhaps matching TRBD2 (5 bases). Germline lookup yields CDR1 DFQATT and CDR2 SNEGSKA (reference sequence). V lost 2 bases and J 3 bases, leaving 15 bases between the germline ends. The CDR3 length is 15 residues. CDR3 region: CSARPHRGVTDTQYF. The CDR3 DNA reads TGCAGTGCTAGACCTCATCGGGGAGTGACAGATACGCAGTATTTT.

The V call is TRBV14, the J call TRBJ2-3; D not resolved. CDR1 is SGHDN, CDR2 FVKESK, per germline. This CDR3 has 12 residues. V was pared by 5 bases and J by 14 bases, with 17 bases between. The chain's CDR3 is CASSGPRYVPYF. As DNA, the CDR3 is TGTGCCAGCAGCGGGCCCAGATACGTTCCGTATTTT.

The sample holds a few counts of this clonotype. Here the CDR3 reads CSVGGPEQYF. Written as DNA, the CDR3 is TGCAGCGTTGGGGGACCCGAGCAGTACTTC. The rearrangement uses TRBV29-1 and TRBJ2-7, with D perhaps given as TRBD1 or TRBD2 (5 bases each). Germline V gene lookup returns CDR1 SQVTM and CDR2 ANQGSEA. The CDR3 length is 10 residues. V gave up 4 bases and J gave up 6 bases, with 7 bases separating them.

J is TRBJ2-7 and V is TRBV29-1; possibly TRBD2 for D (6 bases). The CDR3 sequence is 13 residues long. Trimming cost V 7 bases and J 3 bases, with 16 bases left between them. Per germline, CDR1 SQVTM and CDR2 ANQGSEA. The CDR3 protein is CSGSGQGGYEQYF. DNA for the CDR3: TGCAGCGGGAGTGGGCAGGGAGGCTACGAGCAGTACTTC.

The gene calls are TRBV28 and TRBJ1-2; 9 nucleotides line up with TRBD1. This CDR3 comprises 14 residues. Germline CDR1 MDHEN, CDR2 SYDVKM. The V gene end was trimmed by 6 bases and the J gene end by 4 bases; junction bases not matched to a gene: 6. The CDR3 DNA reads TGTGCCAGCAGCTCCGACAGGGGGATCTATGGCTACACCTTC. Translating it yields CASSSDRGIYGYTF.

In this sample, this clonotype turned up many times. V gene TRBV5-1 combines with J gene TRBJ1-4, with a possible D match to TRBD1 (5 bases). The CDR3 loop spans 14 amino acids. Looked up from germline, CDR1 is SGHRS and CDR2 is YFSETQ. Deletions cut 4 bases from V and 4 bases from J, with 11 bases between. The CDR3 protein is CASSRDGVNEKLFF. The CDR3 nucleotides read TGCGCCAGCAGCCGGGACGGTGTTAATGAAAAACTGTTTTTT.

The rearrangement uses TRBV30 and TRBJ2-1, with 7 positions matching TRBD2. The CDR3 extends over 13 amino acids. The germline V gene has CDR1 GTSNPN and CDR2 SVGIG (reference sequence). The junction had 9 bases not matched to a gene; V was cut back by 0 bases and J by 13 bases. The CDR3 nucleotides are TGTGCCTGGAGTGTACTTTCGTCGGGACTACAGTTCTTC. Its protein is CAWSVLSSGLQFF.

Many counts were recorded for this clonotype. J is TRBJ2-4 and V is TRBV12-3 or TRBV12-4; perhaps D is TRBD1 or TRBD2 (5 bases each). The CDR3 has 14 amino acids. The ends were cut back, 6 bases at V and 8 bases at J, with 17 bases in the middle. DNA of the CDR3: TGTGCCAGCAGACAGCGAGGGGCGGGTCACATTCAGTACTTC. Translated: CASRQRGAGHIQYF.

In this sample, this clonotype turned up a few times. The V gene is TRBV12-3 or TRBV12-4, the J gene TRBJ2-2; D is ambiguous. The CDR3 spans 14 residues. V was clipped by 7 bases and J by 4 bases, with 13 bases between them. The CDR3 DNA is TGTGCCAGCACCCGTACCACGACCACCGGGGAGCTGTTTTTT. Translated, it gives CASTRTTTTGELFF.

The chain combines TRBV29-1 with TRBJ1-5; 7 bases agree with TRBD1. Germline V lookup: CDR1 SQVTM, CDR2 ANQGSEA. V gave up 6 bases and J gave up 5 bases; unmatched junction bases: 7. The CDR3 sequence is 13 residues long. The CDR3 nucleotides are TGCAGCGTAGCACAGGGGAGTGATCAGCCCCAGCATTTT. It is translated as CSVAQGSDQPQHF.

This clonotype was seen a handful of times. The V call is TRBV2, the J call TRBJ2-7, with 7 bases that match TRBD1. Germline assignment: CDR1 SNHLY and CDR2 FYNNEI. The J segment lost 3 bases and the V segment lost 6 bases, leaving 5 bases of the junction unmatched. The CDR3 is made up of 13 amino acids. The CDR3 protein is CASSYNRGYEQYF. DNA of the CDR3: TGTGCCAGCAGCTATAACAGGGGCTACGAGCAGTACTTC.

V gene TRBV2 combines with J gene TRBJ2-4; no clear D gene. The CDR3 is 15 residues long. V shed 2 bases and J shed 0 bases, with 8 bases lying between them. Germline CDR1 SNHLY, CDR2 FYNNEI. CDR3 residues: CASSELILAKNIQYF. CDR3 DNA: TGTGCCAGCAGTGAACTAATCCTAGCCAAAAACATTCAGTACTTC. The full variable domain, rest sourced from reference TRBV2 and TRBJ2-4, is EPEVTQTPSHQVTQMGQEVILRCVPISNHLYFYWYRQILGQKVEFLVSFYNNEISEKSEIFDDQFSVERPDGSNFTLKIRSTKLEDSAMYFCASSELILAKNIQYFGAGTRLSVL.

This clonotype appeared a few times. The DNA for the CDR3 is TGTGCCAGCAGTATCCAGAGGGGGATGATAGCTTTCTTT. It specifies CASSIQRGMIAFF. J is TRBJ1-1 and V is TRBV28; a weak D match, TRBD1 (6 bases). The CDR3 length is 13 residues. The germline CDR1 and CDR2 sequences are MDHEN and SYDVKM. The V end was cut by 5 bases, the J end by 10 bases, with 17 bases between.

This clonotype was counted a few times. As DNA, the CDR3 is TGTGCCAGCAGCTCCCCAGGGACCCCTGGAAACACCATATATTTT. As protein: CASSSPGTPGNTIYF. This chain joins TRBV11-2 and TRBJ1-3; weak D call: TRBD1 (5 bases). The CDR3 sequence is 15 residues long. V gave up 4 bases and J gave up 2 bases, with 12 bases separating them. Germline CDR1 and CDR2: SGHAT and FQNNGV.

This clonotype was detected only a few times. The chain recombines TRBV5-1 with TRBJ2-6; 11 bases agree with TRBD1. From germline, CDR1 is SGHRS and CDR2 YFSETQ. V lost 3 bases and J lost 4; bases outside the gene matches: 3. The CDR3 sequence is 16 residues long. The CDR3 here is CASSSDRGHGANVLTF. The CDR3 nucleotides read TGCGCCAGCAGCTCGGACAGGGGGCACGGGGCCAACGTCCTGACTTTC.

The table lists this clonotype with a few counts. This chain connects TRBV10-3 to TRBJ2-3; tentatively, D is TRBD1 (6 bases). Deletions cut 3 bases from V and 4 bases from J, with 14 bases between. CDR1 is ENHRY, CDR2 SYGVKD, per germline. This CDR3 contains 15 residues. CDR3 amino acids: CAISDIKGVADTQYF. The CDR3 bases are TGTGCCATCAGTGATATCAAGGGGGTGGCAGATACGCAGTATTTT.

Many counts were recorded for this clonotype. The chain joins TRBV20-1 to TRBJ2-7, with TRBD1 matching over 7 bases. CDR1 and CDR2 from the germline V gene are DFQATT and SNEGSKA (reference sequence). CDR3 size: 16 residues. The V segment lost 2 bases and the J segment 0 bases; nucleotides outside the gene matches: 10. The CDR3 DNA follows: TGCAGTGCTAGATCCCTCGGGGACAGTTCCTCCTACGAGCAGTACTTC. Translated: CSARSLGDSSSYEQYF.

This clonotype was seen only a few times. V usage is TRBV11-2 and J usage is TRBJ1-1; D is uncertain. V lost 0 bases, J lost 4 bases, and 3 bases lay in between. This CDR3 contains 12 residues. Per the germline V gene, CDR1 is SGHAT and CDR2 is FQNNGV. The CDR3 nucleotides read TGTGCCAGCAGCTTAGACGGCACTGAAGCTTTCTTT. Protein product: CASSLDGTEAFF.

The rearrangement uses TRBV6-1 and TRBJ2-1; possibly TRBD1 or TRBD2 for D (5 bases each). Trimming took off 7 bases at V and 7 bases at J, with 8 bases between the two ends. CDR1 MNHNS and CDR2 SASEGT come from the germline V gene. This CDR3 has 11 residues. Here the CDR3 reads CASTWGNEQFF. The CDR3 DNA follows: TGTGCCAGCACTTGGGGGAATGAGCAGTTCTTC.

This rearrangement joins TRBV29-1 to TRBJ1-4, with 7 bases fitting TRBD1. This CDR3 is built from 18 residues. CDR1 and CDR2 (germline): SQVTM, ANQGSEA. Trimming at V came to 6 bases and at J to 1 base, leaving 17 bases not matched to a gene. CDR3 coding DNA: TGCAGCGTAGGAATGAGGGAGGGGGCTTCTGGAACTAATGAAAAACTGTTTTTT. Residues: CSVGMREGASGTNEKLFF.

The sample holds a few counts of this clonotype. The V gene is TRBV27, the J gene TRBJ2-1; D tentatively reads TRBD1 or TRBD2 (5 bases each). Trimming removed 3 bases from V and 11 bases from J, with 14 bases in between. CDR1 MNHEY and CDR2 SMNVEV come from the germline V gene (reference sequence). This CDR3 comprises 13 residues. In DNA form, the CDR3 reads TGTGCCAGCAGTTTTGGGACCACTAGTAAGCAGTTCTTC. Amino acids: CASSFGTTSKQFF.

V is TRBV18 and J is TRBJ2-2; 7 bases are shared with TRBD1. This CDR3 has 15 residues. Germline V gives CDR1 KGHSH, CDR2 LQKENI. The V and J ends lost 0 bases and 6 bases, in that order; junction bases with no gene match: 4. CDR3 residues: CASSPPTGIPGELFF. CDR3 DNA sequence: TGTGCCAGCTCACCACCGACAGGGATCCCCGGGGAGCTGTTTTTT. The variable domain in full, completed from reference TRBV18 and TRBJ2-2, reads NAGVMQNPRHLVRRRGQEARLRCSPMKGHSHVYWYRQLPEEGLKFMVYLQKENIIDESGMPKERFSAEFPKEGPSILRIQQVVRGDSAAYFCASSPPTGIPGELFFGEGSRLTVL.

This clonotype was recorded at least ten times. The chain links TRBV7-9 to TRBJ1-3; 10 bases match TRBD1. V dropped 6 bases and J dropped 2; count of bases not matched to a gene: 4. The germline gives CDR1 SEHNR, CDR2 FQNEAQ (reference sequence). The CDR3 is 15 amino acids. The CDR3 nucleotides read TGTGCCAGCAGAGACAGGGGGCTGACTGGAAACACCATATATTTT. Amino acid sequence: CASRDRGLTGNTIYF.

This clonotype was recorded many times. CDR3 sequence (DNA): TGCAGCGTGAGCTCCCTGGATACGCAGTATTTT. Encoded protein: CSVSSLDTQYF. The gene calls are TRBV29-1 and TRBJ2-3; no firm D call. Germline CDR1 SQVTM, CDR2 ANQGSEA. CDR3 length equals 11 residues. Trimming took off 6 bases at V and 6 bases at J, with 10 bases between the two ends.